These 9 T cell receptor beta chains originate from one sample sequenced in a study of quantifying T cell responses using KT2 cells. Study-level background: Reverse transcription used primers in the TCR alpha and beta constant regions.

An oligo carrying a UMI was ligated to the cDNA 3' end. The first PCR ran approximately 4 cycles with an equimolar RC1.1 and RC1.2 beta primer mix. TCRdb used MiXCR to reprocess the UMI-ligation and nested PCR reads, holding one entry per CDR3 protein. This table holds some 48,000 distinct CDR3 sequences, around a tenth found once. The material sequenced was PBMCs spiked with cells of the T cell clone KT2. These receptors all stem from a human donor.

This clonotype was seen a few times. The genes are TRBV11-2 and TRBJ2-7; TRBD1 is a possible D gene (5 bases). Per germline, CDR1 SGHAT and CDR2 FQNNGV. Trimming took off 5 bases at V and 3 bases at J, with 11 bases between the two ends. The CDR3 contains 13 residues. This CDR3 reads CASSQRQIYEQYF. CDR3 DNA sequence: TGTGCCAGCAGCCAACGACAGATCTACGAGCAGTACTTC.

The chain is built from TRBV21-1 and TRBJ2-6; TRBD1 is taken as the D call from the table, unchecked against the DNA. TRBV21-1 is annotated as a pseudogene. This CDR3 has 16 amino acids. The CDR3: CASRGQGHSGGNVLTF. The CDR3 DNA is TGTGCCAGCAGGGGACAGGGCCACTCTGGGGGCAACGTCCTGACTTTC.

J is TRBJ1-1 and V is TRBV20-1; weak D call: TRBD1 (6 bases). This CDR3 spans 12 amino acids. In germline, CDR1 is DFQATT, CDR2 SNEGSKA (reference sequence). The CDR3 bases are TGCAGCGCCCACAGGGCTATCACTGAAGCTTTCTTT. The encoded protein is CSAHRAITEAFF.

In this sample, this clonotype turned up a few times. The chain links TRBV20-1 to TRBJ2-3; no clear D gene. The germline V and J ends were trimmed by 0 bases and 2 bases, with 12 bases remaining between them. Germline CDR1 and CDR2: DFQATT and SNEGSKA (reference sequence). The CDR3 contains 15 residues. CDR3 sequence: CSARDPLEPTDTQYF. Written as DNA, the CDR3 is TGCAGTGCTAGAGATCCTTTGGAACCCACAGATACGCAGTATTTT.

Only a few counts were recorded for this clonotype. V is TRBV14 and J is TRBJ1-5; TRBD1 is a possible D gene (5 bases). Trimming took 5 bases from V and 1 from J, leaving 6 bases between them. CDR3 size: 13 residues. Germline-derived CDR1 and CDR2 are SGHDN and FVKESK. The CDR3 bases are TGTGCCAGCAGCGCAGGGAGCAATCAGCCCCAGCATTTT. This sequence encodes CASSAGSNQPQHF.

This clonotype was recorded a few times. The rearrangement links TRBV12-3 or TRBV12-4 to TRBJ1-2; TRBD1 aligns across 7 bases. The CDR3 length is 14 residues. V shed 3 bases and J 4 bases; nucleotides not matched to a gene: 5. The CDR3 coding sequence is TGTGCCAGCAGTTTTAGACAGGGAGCCTATGGCTACACCTTC. Translation: CASSFRQGAYGYTF.

This clonotype was detected a few times. This sequence joins TRBV11-2 and TRBJ1-5, with a possible D match to TRBD1 (6 bases). Germline CDR1 reads SGHAT; CDR2 reads FQNNGV. The CDR3 contains 14 residues. Between the trimmed V and J ends, which lost 2 bases and 6 bases, there was a span of 11 bases. The CDR3 sequence is CASSLQGFGQPQHF. Written as DNA, the CDR3 is TGTGCCAGCAGCTTACAGGGGTTCGGTCAGCCCCAGCATTTT.

This clonotype has more than one count but fewer than ten. The gene calls are TRBV7-8 and TRBJ2-7; 14 bases agree with TRBD2. Germline assignment: CDR1 SGHVS and CDR2 FQNEAQ. There are 16 residues in the CDR3. Unmatched junction bases numbered 10, after V lost 5 bases and J lost 7 bases. The CDR3 protein is CASSIHSGTSGGEQYF. The CDR3 nucleotides are TGTGCCAGCAGCATCCACTCCGGGACTAGCGGGGGTGAGCAGTACTTC.

This clonotype has a handful of counts. V is TRBV27 and J is TRBJ2-7, with 11 bases lining up with TRBD2. This CDR3 spans 17 amino acids. Germline V gives CDR1 MNHEY, CDR2 SMNVEV (reference sequence). With V trimmed by 2 bases and J by 1 base, 7 bases remained unmatched. The CDR3 spells CASSLGTSGAISYEQYF. DNA for the CDR3: TGTGCCAGCAGTTTAGGGACTAGCGGAGCCATATCCTACGAGCAGTACTTC.